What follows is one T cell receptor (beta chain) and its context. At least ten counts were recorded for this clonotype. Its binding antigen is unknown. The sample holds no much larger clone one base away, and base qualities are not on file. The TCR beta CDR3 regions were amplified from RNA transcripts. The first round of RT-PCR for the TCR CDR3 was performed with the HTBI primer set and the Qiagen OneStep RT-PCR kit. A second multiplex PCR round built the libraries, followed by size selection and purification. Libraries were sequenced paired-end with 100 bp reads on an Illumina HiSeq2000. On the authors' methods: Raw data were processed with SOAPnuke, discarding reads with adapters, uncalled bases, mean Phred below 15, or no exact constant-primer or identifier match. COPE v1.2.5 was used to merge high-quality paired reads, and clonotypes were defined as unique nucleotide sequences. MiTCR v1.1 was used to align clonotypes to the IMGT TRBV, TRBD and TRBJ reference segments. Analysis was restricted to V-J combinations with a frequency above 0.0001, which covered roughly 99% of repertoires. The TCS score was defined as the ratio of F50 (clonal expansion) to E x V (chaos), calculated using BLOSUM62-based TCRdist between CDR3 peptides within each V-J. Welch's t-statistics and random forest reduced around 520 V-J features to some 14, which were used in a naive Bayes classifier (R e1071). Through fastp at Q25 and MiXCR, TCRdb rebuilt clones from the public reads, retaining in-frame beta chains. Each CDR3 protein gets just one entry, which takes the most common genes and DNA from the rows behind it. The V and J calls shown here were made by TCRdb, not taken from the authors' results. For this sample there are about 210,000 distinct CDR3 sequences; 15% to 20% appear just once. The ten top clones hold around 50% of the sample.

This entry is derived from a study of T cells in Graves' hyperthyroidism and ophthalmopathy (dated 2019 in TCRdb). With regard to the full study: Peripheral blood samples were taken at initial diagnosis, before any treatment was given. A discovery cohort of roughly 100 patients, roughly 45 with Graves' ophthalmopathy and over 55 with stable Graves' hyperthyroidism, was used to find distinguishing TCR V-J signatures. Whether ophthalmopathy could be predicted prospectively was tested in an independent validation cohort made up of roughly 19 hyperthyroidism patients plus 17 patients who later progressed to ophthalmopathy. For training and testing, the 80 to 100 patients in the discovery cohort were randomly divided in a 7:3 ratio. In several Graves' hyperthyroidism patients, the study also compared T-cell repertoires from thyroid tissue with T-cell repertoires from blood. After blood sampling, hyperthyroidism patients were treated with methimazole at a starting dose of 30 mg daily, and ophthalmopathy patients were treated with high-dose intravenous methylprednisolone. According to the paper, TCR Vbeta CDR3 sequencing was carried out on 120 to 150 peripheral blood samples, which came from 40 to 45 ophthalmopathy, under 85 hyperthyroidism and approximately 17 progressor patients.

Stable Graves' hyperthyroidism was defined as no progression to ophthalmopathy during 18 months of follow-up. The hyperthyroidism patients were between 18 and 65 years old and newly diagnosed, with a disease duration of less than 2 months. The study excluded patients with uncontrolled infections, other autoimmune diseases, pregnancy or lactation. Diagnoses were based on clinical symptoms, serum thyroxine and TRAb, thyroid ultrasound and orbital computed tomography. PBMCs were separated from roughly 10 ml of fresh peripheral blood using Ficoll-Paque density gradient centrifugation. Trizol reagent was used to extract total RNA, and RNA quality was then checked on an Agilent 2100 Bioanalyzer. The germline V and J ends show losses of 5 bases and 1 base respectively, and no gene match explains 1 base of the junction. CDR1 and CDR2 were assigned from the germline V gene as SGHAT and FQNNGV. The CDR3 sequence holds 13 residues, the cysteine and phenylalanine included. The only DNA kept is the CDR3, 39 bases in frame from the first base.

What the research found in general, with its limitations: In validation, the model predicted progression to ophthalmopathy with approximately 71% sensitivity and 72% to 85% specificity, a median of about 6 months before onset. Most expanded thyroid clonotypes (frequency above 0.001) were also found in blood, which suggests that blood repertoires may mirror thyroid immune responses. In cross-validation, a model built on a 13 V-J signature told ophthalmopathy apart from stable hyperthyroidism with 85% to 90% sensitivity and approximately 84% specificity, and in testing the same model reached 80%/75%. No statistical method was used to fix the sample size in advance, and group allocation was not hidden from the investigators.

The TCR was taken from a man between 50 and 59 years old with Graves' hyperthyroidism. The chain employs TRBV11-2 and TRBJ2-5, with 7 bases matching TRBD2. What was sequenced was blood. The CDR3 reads CASSRLAQETQYF. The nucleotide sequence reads TGTGCCAGCAGCCGACTAGCCCAAGAGACCCAGTACTTC.